Only a few counts were recorded for the clone carrying this TCR beta chain. Its antigen is currently unknown. The data stem from a study of T-cell reconstitution after alpha-beta-depleted transplantation in children. The CDR3 is 14 residues long. The authors prepared the TCRbeta library with unique molecular identifiers. Each CDR3 protein gets one entry after TCRdb re-called the PCR reads with MiXCR. There are fewer than 250,000 distinct CDR3 sequences in the sample; roughly 18% occur only once, and roughly two fifths lies in the top ten. Findings and limits, study-wide: Reported findings indicate that, about two months after transplant, alpha-beta T cells came from several hundred expanded clones, which were derived from non-depleted graft cells. Once a year had passed after transplant, T-cell counts and diversity came mostly from newly produced T cells.

The chain joins TRBV21-1 to TRBJ2-5; the table's D call TRBD1 went unverified against the DNA. TRBV21-1 is a pseudogene segment. Sequenced material: PBMCs, mostly from graft donor cells, taken 360 days after TCRalphabeta/CD19-depleted stem cell transplant. This TCR was recovered from a male patient under 10 years old who had a stem cell transplant for acute lymphoblastic leukemia, so the T cells may come from the graft donor. Here the CDR3 DNA reads TGTGCCAGCCCCCGTCGCAGGGGCCAAGAGACCCAGTACTTC. The encoded protein is CASPRRRGQETQYF.